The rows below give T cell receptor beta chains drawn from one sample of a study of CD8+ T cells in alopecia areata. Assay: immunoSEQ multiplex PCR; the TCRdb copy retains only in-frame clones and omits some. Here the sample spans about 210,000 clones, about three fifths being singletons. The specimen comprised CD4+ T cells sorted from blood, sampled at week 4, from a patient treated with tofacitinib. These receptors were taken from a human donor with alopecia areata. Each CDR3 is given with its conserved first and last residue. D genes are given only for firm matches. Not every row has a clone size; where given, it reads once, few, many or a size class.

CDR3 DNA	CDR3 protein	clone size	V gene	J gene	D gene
TGTGCCTGGAGTGTCGGGCAGGCCGGTGAAAAACTGTTTTTT	CAWSVGQAGEKLFF	.	TRBV30	TRBJ1-4	.
TGTGCCAGCAGCTTACGAGCCGAAGAGACCCAGTACTTC	CASSLRAEETQYF	few	TRBV5-6	TRBJ2-5	.
TGTGCCTGGAGCATTGGCGGAGGGCCTTCTGGGGCCAACGTCCTGACTTTC	CAWSIGGGPSGANVLTF	.	TRBV30	TRBJ2-6	.
TGCAGCGTTGAAGAGCAGGGTGCTGGCTACACCTTC	CSVEEQGAGYTF	.	TRBV29-1	TRBJ1-2	.
TGTGCCAGCAGTTCCCCGGGTGCGATGCAGCCCCAGCATTTT	CASSSPGAMQPQHF	many	TRBV6-6	TRBJ1-5	.
TGCGCCAGCAGCCAAGAAGGACAGCACTATGGCTACACCTTC	CASSQEGQHYGYTF	.	TRBV4-3	TRBJ1-2	.
TGTGCCTGGAGTGTACCAAGCGGGGGGGCTTACAATGAGCAGTTCTTC	CAWSVPSGGAYNEQFF	.	TRBV30	TRBJ2-1	TRBD2
TGTGCCATCAGTGAAGGTCCTGTCTCTGGGGCCAACGTCCTGACTTTC	CAISEGPVSGANVLTF	.	TRBV10-3	TRBJ2-6	.
TGTGCCAGCAGCACGGCAGATACGCAGTATTTT	CASSTADTQYF	.	TRBV5-6	TRBJ2-3	.
TGCGCCAGCAGCCAAGAAGGGACAGATACGCAGTATTTT	CASSQEGTDTQYF	few	TRBV4-1	TRBJ2-3	.
TGTGCCAGCAGCTTAGATCGAGTCAGGTCCTACGAGCAGTACTTC	CASSLDRVRSYEQYF	.	TRBV11-2	TRBJ2-7	.
TGCAGTGCTGTCGAGGAAAACATTCAGTACTTC	CSAVEENIQYF	once	TRBV20-1	TRBJ2-4	.
TGCGCCAGCAGCCAAACCGGAGGGGAGACCCAGTACTTC	CASSQTGGETQYF	.	TRBV4-3	TRBJ2-5	.
TGTGCCAGCAGCTTGGCGGGGGGAGCCCAGGAGACCCAGTACTTC	CASSLAGGAQETQYF	few	TRBV5-6	TRBJ2-5	TRBD2
TGTGCCAGCAGCGTAGCCAGGCTGGGAGGGGTCAATGAGCAGTTCTTC	CASSVARLGGVNEQFF	.	TRBV9	TRBJ2-1	TRBD2
TGTGCCTGGAGCCAAGGGGGAGATTCACCCCTCCACTTT	CAWSQGGDSPLHF	.	TRBV30	TRBJ1-6	.
TGCAGCGTTGCGGGCCAAGAGGGGCACACAGATACGCAGTATTTT	CSVAGQEGHTDTQYF	few	TRBV29-1	TRBJ2-3	.
TGTGCCAGCAGCCCTGGACGTACCTCGAACACCGGGGAGCTGTTTTTT	CASSPGRTSNTGELFF	few	TRBV25-1	TRBJ2-2	.
TGCGCCAGCAGCCAAGTACGGCGGGGCAACCAAGAGACCCAGTACTTC	CASSQVRRGNQETQYF	.	TRBV4-1	TRBJ2-5	.
TGTGCCAGCAGCTTAAGACAGCTGAACACTGAAGCTTTCTTT	CASSLRQLNTEAFF	.	TRBV7-9	TRBJ1-1	.
TGTGCCAGCAGCGTAGGCCGAGGCGAGCAGTACTTC	CASSVGRGEQYF	.	TRBV11-2	TRBJ2-7	.
TGCGCCAGCAGCCAAGATCTGGCCAGGGTATCCTACGAGCAGTACTTC	CASSQDLARVSYEQYF	.	TRBV4-3	TRBJ2-7	.
TGTGCCAGCAGCTCAAATAGGGGCAACGAGCAGTACTTC	CASSSNRGNEQYF	.	TRBV11-2	TRBJ2-7	.
TGTGCCAGCTCCCGGAGTGACAGGGACAATCAGCCCCAGCATTTT	CASSRSDRDNQPQHF	few	TRBV9	TRBJ1-5	TRBD1
TGCGCCAGCAGCCAAGTAAAATACACTGAAGCTTTCTTT	CASSQVKYTEAFF	.	TRBV4-3	TRBJ1-1	.
TGCGCCAGCAGCTTGGAGGGGACTAGCGGGGGCCGTCAGTTCTTC	CASSLEGTSGGRQFF	.	TRBV5-1	TRBJ2-1	TRBD2
TGTGCCAGCAGTGAAGAAGGGTCGGGTTTCGTTCCCTACGAGCAGTACTTC	CASSEEGSGFVPYEQYF	.	TRBV6-1	TRBJ2-7	.
TGTGCCAGCAGTCAAGACGACAGGGGTAAGCCCCAGCATTTT	CASSQDDRGKPQHF	.	TRBV27	TRBJ1-5	TRBD1
TGTGCCAGCAGTACTGCAGGGCTGAGCAATCAGCCCCAGCATTTT	CASSTAGLSNQPQHF	.	TRBV5-6	TRBJ1-5	.
TGTGCCAGCAGCGAAGCGGGGCATCAAGAGACCCAGTACTTC	CASSEAGHQETQYF	.	TRBV9	TRBJ2-5	TRBD2
TGTGCCAGCAGTAAGGGTCAGGGCGGTGAGACCCAGTACTTC	CASSKGQGGETQYF	.	TRBV27	TRBJ2-5	.
TGCAGCGTTCGGAGTGGATTGGATACGCAGTATTTT	CSVRSGLDTQYF	.	TRBV29-1	TRBJ2-3	.